The 9 T cell receptor beta chains given below trace back to one sample, sequenced in a study of CD8 T cells in ankylosing spondylitis. TCRdb reprocessed the 5' RACE reads with MiXCR, giving one entry per CDR3 protein. The repertoire consists of 300,000 to 400,000 distinct CDR3 sequences, with 11% occurring once and the leading ten covering about 10%. The sample was blood, either unsorted or a sorted T cell fraction (not recorded which). All receptors come from a female donor with ankylosing spondylitis or in good health (not recorded which).

This clonotype was counted ten times or more. This chain joins TRBV20-1 and TRBJ1-6; D not certain. V lost 4 bases and J lost 2, with 9 bases in between. The CDR3 length is 14 residues. In germline, CDR1 is DFQATT, CDR2 SNEGSKA (reference sequence). CDR3 sequence (DNA): TGCAGTGCTATTGTCACGGCCTATAATTCACCCCTCCACTTT. Translated: CSAIVTAYNSPLHF.

The chain couples TRBV9 to TRBJ2-1; D is uncertain. The germline V gene encodes CDR1 SGDLS and CDR2 YYNGEE. V lost 1 base, J lost 8 bases, and 4 bases lay in between. This CDR3 is built from 11 residues. The CDR3 protein is CASSVSDEQFF. The CDR3 region has the DNA TGTGCCAGCAGCGTATCTGATGAGCAGTTCTTC.

This clonotype was detected many times. The genes are TRBV20-1 and TRBJ2-3, with 7 bases aligning to TRBD2. J gave up 4 bases and V 4 bases, and 11 bases lay outside the gene matches. CDR3 length: 15 amino acids. Per germline, CDR1 DFQATT and CDR2 SNEGSKA (reference sequence). The CDR3 loop is CSAKGSSGSADTQYF. The CDR3 DNA reads TGCAGTGCTAAAGGGTCTAGCGGCTCCGCAGATACGCAGTATTTT.

This clonotype was picked up many times. The chain recombines TRBV4-1 with TRBJ2-2; D is uncertain. The germline V gene has CDR1 MGHRA and CDR2 YSYEKL. The CDR3 has 13 residues. The V end was cut by 2 bases, the J end by 7 bases, with 8 bases between. The CDR3 spells CASSQKLIGELFF. Here the CDR3 DNA reads TGCGCCAGCAGCCAAAAGCTCATCGGGGAGCTGTTTTTT.

This sequence joins TRBV27 and TRBJ2-1, with 10 positions matching TRBD1. From germline, CDR1 is MNHEY and CDR2 SMNVEV (reference sequence). The length of the CDR3 is 16 residues. V trimming: 5 bases; J trimming: 7 bases; junction bases outside the gene matches: 11. CDR3 nucleotides: TGTGCCAGCAGTACCCGGGACAGGGGATGGGGAAATGAGCAGTTCTTC. Its translation: CASSTRDRGWGNEQFF.

This clonotype was seen many times. This sequence joins TRBV29-1 and TRBJ2-1; 8 bases map to TRBD2. V trimming: 5 bases; J trimming: 4 bases; junction bases outside the gene matches: 7. CDR1 and CDR2 (germline): SQVTM, ANQGSEA. The CDR3 sequence is 14 residues long. The CDR3 here is CSVQSSGPYNEQFF. Written as DNA, the CDR3 is TGCAGCGTTCAGTCTAGCGGGCCTTACAATGAGCAGTTCTTC.

The chain is built from TRBV6-5 and TRBJ1-5; D gene ambiguous. Trimming shortened V by 5 bases and J by 1 base, and 12 bases separated the two germline ends. CDR1 MNHEY and CDR2 SVGAGI come from the germline V gene. The CDR3 totals 15 residues. CDR3: CASSTDDSSNQPQHF. The CDR3 DNA follows: TGTGCCAGCAGTACTGACGACTCCAGCAATCAGCCCCAGCATTTT.

The chain joins TRBV20-1 to TRBJ2-2; a possible D gene is TRBD2 (6 bases). The CDR3 loop spans 16 amino acids. Germline assignment: CDR1 DFQATT and CDR2 SNEGSKA (reference sequence). Trimming removed 1 base at V and 3 bases at J, with 15 bases between. The CDR3 DNA reads as TGCAGTGCTAGAGGGCGGGCAGGACTACACACCGGGGAGCTGTTTTTT. Encoded protein: CSARGRAGLHTGELFF.

This clonotype was found many times. The chain couples TRBV9 to TRBJ2-2; the D call may be TRBD1 or TRBD2 (6 bases each). Germline V lookup: CDR1 SGDLS, CDR2 YYNGEE. CDR3 size: 16 residues. Trimming left V 0 bases short and J 4 bases short, with 13 bases between. Here the CDR3 DNA reads TGTGCCAGCAGCGTAGGGGGGGCATCGGCCACCGGGGAGCTGTTTTTT. Protein: CASSVGGASATGELFF.